A single sample is the source of the 6 T cell receptor beta chains below, sequenced in a study of vaccination effects on CD4 cells after COVID-19. Antigen-specific CD4+ T cells were first expanded with viral peptide pools by the ViraFEST assay and only then sequenced. The authors isolated CD4+ T cells after 10 days of culture. Each participant was given two doses of one vaccine (BNT162b2 or mRNA-1273). Some clones are missing from TCRdb's copy, which holds only in-frame ones; the method was immunoSEQ multiplex PCR. Found here are tens of thousands of clones, 74% of them singletons; the top ten hold less than 2%. Their cognate antigens are unknown. Sequenced here: CD4+ T cells from PBMCs cultured with HCoV-229E spike peptides, sampled after COVID-19 vaccination. The receptors were gathered from a human donor who received a COVID-19 vaccine.

The chain carries TRBV30 and TRBJ2-1; 14 nucleotides agree with TRBD2. This CDR3 has 16 amino acids. The V gene's germline CDR1 is GTSNPN and CDR2 SVGIG (reference sequence). V trimming: 2 bases; J trimming: 13 bases; junction bases outside the gene matches: 13. The CDR3 here is CAWSSTLGTSGGPQFF. As DNA, the CDR3 is TGTGCCTGGAGTTCCACACTCGGGACTAGCGGGGGACCCCAGTTCTTC.

V is TRBV6-1 and J is TRBJ1-4, with 8 bases aligning to TRBD1. This CDR3 is 15 amino acids long. Germline CDR1 reads MNHNS; CDR2 reads SASEGT. With 3 bases clipped from V and 7 bases from J, the junction kept 7 bases outside the gene matches. CDR3 sequence reads: CASSDQGAGSEKLFF. CDR3 sequence (DNA): TGTGCCAGCAGTGACCAGGGGGCGGGGAGTGAAAAACTGTTTTTT.

The chain carries TRBV11-3 and TRBJ2-3; 10 positions agree with TRBD2. The CDR3 has 17 amino acids. CDR1 and CDR2 from the germline V gene are SGHNT and YENEEA. Losses at the gene ends were 1 base for V and 4 bases for J; bases not matched to a gene: 8. For the CDR3, the DNA is TGTGCCAGCAGCTTAGGCAGCGGGGGGGCAAGGGCAGATACGCAGTATTTT. The encoded protein is CASSLGSGGARADTQYF.

This chain connects TRBV5-5 to TRBJ1-2; 7 positions match TRBD1. The CDR3 covers 14 residues. V lost 5 bases to trimming and J lost 4 bases; unmatched junction nucleotides: 8. Germline values: CDR1 SGHKS, CDR2 YYEKEE (reference sequence). Here the CDR3 reads CASRPGQRLYGYTF. The CDR3 nucleotides are TGTGCCAGCAGACCGGGACAGAGGCTCTATGGCTACACCTTC.

The V gene is TRBV3-1 (or the pseudogene TRBV3-2), the J gene TRBJ1-1; weak D call: TRBD1 (6 bases). Germline CDR1 LGHDT, CDR2 YNNKEL (reference sequence). V was cut by 4 bases and J by 1 base, with 22 bases left in between. This CDR3 region has 18 residues. The CDR3 DNA sequence: TGTGCCAGCAGCCGGCACTCCTCGGGGGGCAGTAAGAACACTGAAGCTTTCTTT. Its translation is CASSRHSSGGSKNTEAFF.

V is TRBV7-2 and J is TRBJ2-3; 7 bases agree with TRBD2. Trimming cost V 1 base and J 2 bases; bases outside gene matches: 3. Germline V gene sequence: CDR1 SGHTA, CDR2 FQGNSA. This CDR3 has 15 residues. The DNA of the CDR3 is TGTGCCAGCAGCTTAGTGGGAGGGCACACAGATACGCAGTATTTT. It yields the protein CASSLVGGHTDTQYF.